This T cell receptor beta chain was sequenced during a study of immune aging and cytomegalovirus after organ transplant (dated by TCRdb to 2020 to 2022). With regard to the full study: Three-drug immunosuppression with prednisone, tacrolimus, and mycophenolate was given to all transplant recipients. Broader findings and caveats from the paper: Since the sequencing data did not include a CD57 measurement, a conservative gene-based definition of aging was used in its place. TEMRA cells made up a larger share of large clones, and the seven largest clones (1904 cells) gained aged and TEMRA cells while losing TCM cells. Aged-phenotype cells increased post-transplant regardless of clone size, earlier in large clones (days 200-264) than small clones, following viremia.

The time point label on this specimen signifies: five sample-tagged time points from pre-transplant (day -1) to day 368 post-transplant, pooled. After thawing, PBMC were stimulated with a CMV IE-1 overlapping peptide library for approximately 12 hours, with no transport inhibitors added. After thawing, cells rested overnight before stimulation in R10 medium with CD28/CD49d costimulation. The IE-1 peptide library was made up of 15-amino-acid peptides, each overlapping by 11 amino acids. Each time point was barcoded with BD Single-Cell Multiplexing Kit Sample Tags, pooled, and stained with oligo-conjugated anti-CD45RA plus sorting antibodies. A BD FACSAria III was used to sort CMV-responsive CD8+CD137+ and CD4+CD154+ T cells at 4-way purity. EDTA vacutainers were used to collect blood, which was then processed with a Ficoll gradient within 1-24 hours. Libraries were constructed by single-cell sequencing. The data were produced on an Illumina NovaSeq 6000. The BD Rhapsody Targeted mRNA and AbSeq Reagent Kit was used in a microwell format for cell capture and library preparation. The libraries included TCR, sample tags, AbSeq, and targeted mRNA from the Human T-Cell Expression Panel, along with custom TOX and TOX2 primers. Libraries were sequenced on an Illumina NovaSeq. Under the source paper's analysis protocol: The analysis covered roughly 9,600 cells in total, of which around 7,100 were CD8 T cells and 4,000 to 5,000 were CD8 T cells with an identifiable TCR CDR3. Raw data were processed with the BD Rhapsody Targeted Analysis Pipeline with V(D)J processing on the Seven Bridges Genomics platform. Quality control, Sample Tag demultiplexing with Lex-BDSMK, clone identification with VDJ Explorer, and Seurat clustering were performed in SeqGeq 1.6.0. Clones comprising <1% of CD8 T cells were considered non-expanded; clones comprising >2.5% of the sample were considered clonal expansions. The public reads were reprocessed in TCRdb via fastp at Q25 and MiXCR, keeping in-frame beta chains. Identical CDR3 proteins give one entry, which carries the most common genes and DNA. The V and J calls follow TCRdb's processing rather than the paper's. The sample table contains 20,000 to 25,000 distinct CDR3 sequences; only one count was recorded for just over 35% of them. The ten biggest clones cover around a quarter of the sample.

The germline V gene sets CDR1 to SNHLY and CDR2 to FYNNEI. Inclusive of the bounding cysteine and phenylalanine, the CDR3 is 15 residues long. CDR3 DNA only is kept here, 45 bases in frame from base 1. In its sample, this clonotype was seen many times. It lacks a known antigen. A much larger clone differs by one base, so this may be a read error. The source material was CMV peptide-activated CD4+ and CD8+ T cells sorted from blood, sampled at five time points, pooled. The intended sense of this specimen's cell subset or site label: sorted CD8+CD137+ and CD4+CD154+ T cells after about 12 h CMV IE-1 peptide stimulation. The sequence is built from TRBV2 and TRBJ2-2, with the D call perhaps TRBD1 or TRBD2, each one matching 7 bases. This clonotype originated in a female donor who had a heart transplant and CMV viremia. DNA sequence: TGTGCCAGCAGTGAGGAATGGCGACAGGGCGGGGGGCTGTTTTTT. This sequence encodes CASSEEWRQGGGLFF. The entire variable domain, with the stretches around the CDR3 drawn from the reference TRBV2 and TRBJ2-2 proteins, is EPEVTQTPSHQVTQMGQEVILRCVPISNHLYFYWYRQILGQKVEFLVSFYNNEISEKSEIFDDQFSVERPDGSNFTLKIRSTKLEDSAMYFCASSEEWRQGGGLFFGEGSRLTVL.